A single sample is the source of the 15 T cell receptor beta chains below, sequenced in a study of CD8 T cells in ankylosing spondylitis. TCRdb passed the 5' RACE reads through MiXCR, listing each CDR3 protein once. The sample contains over 30,000 distinct CDR3 sequences, 11% of which appear only once. The specimen was synovial fluid, either unsorted or a sorted T cell fraction (not recorded which). The receptors originated from a male donor with ankylosing spondylitis.

The chain links TRBV7-8 to TRBJ2-5; 7 positions match TRBD1. The V segment lost 6 bases and the J segment 2 bases; nucleotides outside the gene matches: 3. CDR3 size: 13 residues. Germline V CDR1 and CDR2: SGHVS, FQNEAQ. Here the CDR3 reads CASRTTGQETQYF. CDR3 DNA: TGTGCCAGCAGAACGACAGGGCAAGAGACCCAGTACTTC. Full variable domain (missing parts from reference TRBV7-8 and TRBJ2-5): GAGVSQSPRYKVAKRGQDVALRCDPISGHVSLFWYQQALGQGPEFLTYFQNEAQLDKSGLPSDRFFAERPEGSVSTLKIQRTQQEDSAVYLCASRTTGQETQYFGPGTRLLVL.

The rearrangement uses TRBV9 and TRBJ2-7, with D tentatively TRBD2 (5 bases). Germline CDR1 reads SGDLS; CDR2 reads YYNGEE. CDR3 length equals 15 residues. V was pared by 0 bases and J by 0 bases, with 10 bases between. This CDR3 is CASSVGGEPSYEQYF. Here the CDR3 DNA reads TGTGCCAGCAGCGTAGGGGGAGAGCCCTCCTACGAGCAGTACTTC. The full variable domain, completed using reference TRBV9 and TRBJ2-7, is DSGVTQTPKHLITATGQRVTLRCSPRSGDLSVYWYQQSLDQGLQFLIQYYNGEERAKGNILERFSAQQFPDLHSELNLSSLELGDSALYFCASSVGGEPSYEQYFGPGTRLTVT.

This clonotype came up a few times. The chain recombines TRBV2 with TRBJ2-1; 8 nucleotides line up with TRBD2. Per the germline V gene, CDR1 is SNHLY and CDR2 is FYNNEI. The trim removed 6 bases at V and 3 bases at J, leaving 4 bases unmatched. The CDR3 has 14 amino acids. The CDR3: CASSIAGNYNEQFF. In nucleotides, the CDR3 is TGTGCCAGCAGCATAGCGGGGAACTACAATGAGCAGTTCTTC.

This clonotype has a handful of counts. The chain recombines TRBV29-1 with TRBJ1-5; TRBD1 aligns across 9 bases. The CDR3 contains 13 residues. Germline CDR1 is SQVTM and CDR2 is ANQGSEA. J gave up 6 bases and V 4 bases, and 4 bases lay outside the gene matches. The CDR3 spells CSVGTGAGQPQHF. In nucleotides, the CDR3 is TGCAGCGTTGGGACAGGGGCTGGTCAGCCCCAGCATTTT.

This chain links TRBV7-3 with TRBJ1-1; possible D gene TRBD1, 6 bases. Germline V gene sequence: CDR1 SGHTA, CDR2 FQGTGA. CDR3 size: 16 residues. Trimming took 5 bases from V and 8 from J, leaving 24 bases between them. CDR3 in amino acids: CASSRYSGKIGGEAFF. CDR3 DNA: TGTGCCAGCAGCCGATACTCCGGCAAAATCGGGGGCGAAGCTTTCTTT.

This clonotype was recorded at least ten times. The V call is TRBV2, the J call TRBJ2-7; D possibly matches TRBD1 or TRBD2 (5 bases each). Trimming took off 10 bases at V and 7 bases at J, with 17 bases between the two ends. The CDR3 covers 12 residues. The V gene's germline CDR1 is SNHLY and CDR2 FYNNEI. DNA for the CDR3: TGTGCCACCTTCGGGACCACGAGGGAGCAGTACTTC. Translation gives CATFGTTREQYF.

This clonotype was seen many times. The V and J genes are TRBV6-2 or TRBV6-3 and TRBJ2-7, with D perhaps TRBD1 or TRBD2 (5 bases each). Germline CDR1 is MNHEY and CDR2 is SVGEGT. This CDR3 contains 17 residues. Trimming took 4 bases from V and 0 from J, leaving 19 bases between them. CDR3 amino acids: CASSSPLGAATSYEQYF. In DNA, the CDR3 is TGTGCCAGCAGTTCCCCACTCGGGGCAGCAACCTCCTACGAGCAGTACTTC.

The V gene is TRBV9, the J gene TRBJ2-7, with 9 bases aligning to TRBD1. The J segment lost 4 bases and the V segment lost 6 bases, leaving 8 bases of the junction unmatched. This CDR3 is 14 amino acids long. In germline, CDR1 is SGDLS, CDR2 YYNGEE. CDR3 nucleotide sequence: TGTGCCAGCAATAATGGACAGGGGAGTTACGAGCAGTACTTC. Protein product: CASNNGQGSYEQYF.

The V call is TRBV7-9, the J call TRBJ2-3; D is unresolved. CDR1 SEHNR and CDR2 FQNEAQ come from the germline V gene (reference sequence). V shed 3 bases and J shed 3 bases, with 16 bases lying between them. This CDR3 region has 16 residues. CDR3 residues: CASSLSYEVLTDTQYF. The DNA for the CDR3 is TGTGCCAGCAGCTTGAGCTACGAAGTTTTAACAGATACGCAGTATTTT.

This clonotype was recorded at least ten times. The J gene is TRBJ1-5, the V gene TRBV6-1, with D maybe TRBD1 (5 bases). Germline CDR1 and CDR2: MNHNS and SASEGT. This CDR3 has 15 residues. With 6 bases removed from V and 5 bases from J, the gap between germline ends came to 17 bases. The chain's CDR3 is CASRPGWHSDQPQHF. The CDR3 region has the DNA TGTGCCAGCAGGCCAGGGTGGCATTCGGATCAGCCCCAGCATTTT.

This clonotype was counted ten times or more. V usage is TRBV29-1 and J usage is TRBJ2-7; tentatively, D is TRBD1 or TRBD2 (5 bases each). The germline gives CDR1 SQVTM, CDR2 ANQGSEA. The CDR3 is made up of 14 amino acids. The V gene lost 6 bases and the J gene lost 1 base, with 16 bases spanning the gap. DNA of the CDR3: TGCAGCGTGCGAACCGGGACGGGTTCCTACGAGCAGTACTTC. It encodes CSVRTGTGSYEQYF.

This clonotype is termed medium-sized. The DNA of the CDR3 is TGCAGTGCCGACTCCGGGACCGCAGGAGGGGATACGCAGTATTTT. This translates into CSADSGTAGGDTQYF. The chain combines TRBV20-1 with TRBJ2-3, with a tentative D call TRBD2 (6 bases). Germline V gives CDR1 DFQATT, CDR2 SNEGSKA (reference sequence). V was cut by 6 bases and J by 6 bases, with 22 bases left in between. The CDR3 is 15 residues long.

In this sample, this clonotype turned up many times. The chain recombines TRBV7-9 with TRBJ1-3; a possible D gene is TRBD1 (6 bases). The CDR3 length is 14 residues. Per germline, CDR1 SEHNR and CDR2 FQNEAQ (reference sequence). Trimming cost V 5 bases and J 2 bases, with 10 bases left between them. The CDR3, as DNA: TGTGCCAGCAGCCCTCGGACAGCTGGAAACACCATATATTTT. It specifies CASSPRTAGNTIYF.

This clonotype has at least ten counts. The J gene is TRBJ1-1, the V gene TRBV12-3 or TRBV12-4; 9 nucleotides line up with TRBD1. Losses at the gene ends were 5 bases for V and 3 bases for J; bases not matched to a gene: 7. This CDR3 has 15 residues. The CDR3 here is CASSGRTGAHTEAFF. CDR3 coding DNA: TGTGCCAGCAGTGGCCGGACAGGGGCACACACTGAAGCTTTCTTT.

Only a few counts were recorded for this clonotype. The chain couples TRBV27 to TRBJ2-7; D may be TRBD2 (5 bases). CDR3 length: 15 amino acids. Germline assignment: CDR1 MNHEY and CDR2 SMNVEV (reference sequence). The V gene lost 5 bases and the J gene lost 4 bases, with 18 bases spanning the gap. This CDR3 is CASSPGSGHLYEQYF. DNA for the CDR3: TGTGCCAGCAGTCCGGGATCCGGGCATCTATACGAGCAGTACTTC.